This TCR beta chain was sequenced during a study of shared clonotypes between healthy human individuals. Terminally differentiated effector memory CD45RA+ cells were left out of the naive CD8 fraction, which was CD45RO-negative and positively selected for CCR7. Sequencing was performed with immunoSEQ multiplex PCR; in TCRdb, only in-frame clones are kept and a portion is missing. The sample lists about 2 million clones; less than 95% were seen once. With 1 base removed from V and 1 base from J, the gap between germline ends came to 7 bases. This CDR3 spans 14 amino acids. CDR1 is SNHLY and CDR2 is FYNNEI in the germline V gene.

The receptor was isolated from a man between 18 and 35 years old in good health. The rearrangement uses TRBV2 and TRBJ2-5; no reliable D call. The sequencing sample was made of naive CD8+ T cells sorted from blood. DNA for the CDR3: TGTGCCAGCAGTGAAGAACAGCTCCAAGAGACCCAGTACTTC. Translation gives CASSEEQLQETQYF.